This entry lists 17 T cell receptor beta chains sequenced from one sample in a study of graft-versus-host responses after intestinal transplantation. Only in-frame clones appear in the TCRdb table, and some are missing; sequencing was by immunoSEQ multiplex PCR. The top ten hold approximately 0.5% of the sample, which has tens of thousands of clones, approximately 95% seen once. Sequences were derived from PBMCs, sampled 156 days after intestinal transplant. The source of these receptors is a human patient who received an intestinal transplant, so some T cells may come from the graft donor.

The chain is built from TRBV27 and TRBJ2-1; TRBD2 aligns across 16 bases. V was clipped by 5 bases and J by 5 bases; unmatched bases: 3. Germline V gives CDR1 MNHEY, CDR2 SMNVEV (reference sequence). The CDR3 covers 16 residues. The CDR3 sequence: CASSEGLAGGDNEQFF. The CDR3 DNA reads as TGTGCCAGCAGTGAGGGACTAGCGGGGGGGGACAATGAGCAGTTCTTC.

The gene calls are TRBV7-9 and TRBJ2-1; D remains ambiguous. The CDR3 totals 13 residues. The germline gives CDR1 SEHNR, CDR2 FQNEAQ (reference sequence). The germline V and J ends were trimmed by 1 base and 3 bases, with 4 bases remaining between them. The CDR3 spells CASSLEDYNEQFF. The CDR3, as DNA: TGTGCCAGCAGCTTAGAGGACTACAATGAGCAGTTCTTC.

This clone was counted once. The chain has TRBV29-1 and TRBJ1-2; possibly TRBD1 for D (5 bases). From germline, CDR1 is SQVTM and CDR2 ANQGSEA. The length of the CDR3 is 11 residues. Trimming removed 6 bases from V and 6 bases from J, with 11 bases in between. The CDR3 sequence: CSVGPTDGYTF. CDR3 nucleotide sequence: TGCAGCGTCGGACCGACAGATGGCTACACCTTC.

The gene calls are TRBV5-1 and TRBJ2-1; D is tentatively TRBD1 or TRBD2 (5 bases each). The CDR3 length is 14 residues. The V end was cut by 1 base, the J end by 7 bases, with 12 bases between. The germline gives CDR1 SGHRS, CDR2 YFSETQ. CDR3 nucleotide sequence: TGCGCCAGCAGCTTGTGGGACCTAGGGAATGAGCAGTTCTTC. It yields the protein CASSLWDLGNEQFF. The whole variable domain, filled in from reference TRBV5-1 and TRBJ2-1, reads KAGVTQTPRYLIKTRGQQVTLSCSPISGHRSVSWYQQTPGQGLQFLFEYFSETQRNKGNFPGRFSGRQFSNSRSEMNVSTLELGDSALYLCASSLWDLGNEQFFGPGTRLTVL.

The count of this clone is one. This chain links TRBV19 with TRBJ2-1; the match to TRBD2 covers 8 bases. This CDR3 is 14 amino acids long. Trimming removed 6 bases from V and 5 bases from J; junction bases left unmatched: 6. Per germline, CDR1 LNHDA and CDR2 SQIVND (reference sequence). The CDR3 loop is CASRKGLEDNEQFF. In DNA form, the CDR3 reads TGTGCCAGTAGGAAGGGACTAGAGGACAATGAGCAGTTCTTC.

CDR3 sequence (DNA): TGTGCCAGCAGTTGGGGGGAGAGCACAGATACGCAGTATTTT. The encoded protein is CASSWGESTDTQYF. This rearrangement joins TRBV27 to TRBJ2-3; D perhaps matches TRBD2 (6 bases). This CDR3 spans 14 amino acids. In germline, CDR1 is MNHEY, CDR2 SMNVEV (reference sequence). The V end was cut by 4 bases, the J end by 0 bases, with 8 bases between.

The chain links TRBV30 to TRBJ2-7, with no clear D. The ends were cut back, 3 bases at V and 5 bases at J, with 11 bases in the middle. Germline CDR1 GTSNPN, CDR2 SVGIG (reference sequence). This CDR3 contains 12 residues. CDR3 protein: CAWSPWGNEQYF. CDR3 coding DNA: TGTGCCTGGAGCCCGTGGGGAAACGAGCAGTACTTC.

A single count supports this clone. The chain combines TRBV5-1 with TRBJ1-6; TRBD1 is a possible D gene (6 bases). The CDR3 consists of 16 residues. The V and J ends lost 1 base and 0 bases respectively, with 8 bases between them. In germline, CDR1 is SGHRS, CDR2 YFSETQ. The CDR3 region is CASSLTRGSYNSPLHF. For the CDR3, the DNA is TGCGCCAGCAGCTTGACCAGGGGCTCCTATAATTCACCCCTCCACTTT.

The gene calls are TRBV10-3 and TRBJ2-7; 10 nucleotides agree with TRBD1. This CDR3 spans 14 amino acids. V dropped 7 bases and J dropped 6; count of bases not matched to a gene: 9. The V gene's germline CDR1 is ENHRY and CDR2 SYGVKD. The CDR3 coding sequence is TGTGCCATCAATCCAGGACAGGGGGTTTTCGAGCAGTACTTC. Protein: CAINPGQGVFEQYF.

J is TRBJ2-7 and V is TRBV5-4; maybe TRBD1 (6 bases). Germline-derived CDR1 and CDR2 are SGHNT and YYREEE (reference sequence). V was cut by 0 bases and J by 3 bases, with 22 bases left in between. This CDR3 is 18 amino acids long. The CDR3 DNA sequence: TGTGCCAGCAGCTTGGAGGCCCAACGGGTGCAGGGGCGCTACGAGCAGTACTTC. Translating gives CASSLEAQRVQGRYEQYF.

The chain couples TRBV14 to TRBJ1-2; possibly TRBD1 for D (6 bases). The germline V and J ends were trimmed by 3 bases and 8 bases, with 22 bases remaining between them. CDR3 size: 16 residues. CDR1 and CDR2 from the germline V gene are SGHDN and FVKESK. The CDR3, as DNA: TGTGCCAGCAGCCAGGACAGATCCTCTTTTATTGGGGGCTACACCTTC. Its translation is CASSQDRSSFIGGYTF.

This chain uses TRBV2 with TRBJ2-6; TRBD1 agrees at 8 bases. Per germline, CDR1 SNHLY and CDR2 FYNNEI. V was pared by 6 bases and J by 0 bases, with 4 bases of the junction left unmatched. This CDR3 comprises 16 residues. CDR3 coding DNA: TGTGCCAGCAGCGGGACAGGAGTCTCTGGGGCCAACGTCCTGACTTTC. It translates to CASSGTGVSGANVLTF. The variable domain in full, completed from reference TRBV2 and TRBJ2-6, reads EPEVTQTPSHQVTQMGQEVILRCVPISNHLYFYWYRQILGQKVEFLVSFYNNEISEKSEIFDDQFSVERPDGSNFTLKIRSTKLEDSAMYFCASSGTGVSGANVLTFGAGSRLTVL.

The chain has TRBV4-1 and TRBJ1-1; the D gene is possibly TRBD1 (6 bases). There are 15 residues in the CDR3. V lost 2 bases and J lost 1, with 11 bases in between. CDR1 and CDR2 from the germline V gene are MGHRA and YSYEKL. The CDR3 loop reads CASSQKQGKNTEAFF. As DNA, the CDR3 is TGCGCCAGCAGCCAAAAACAGGGTAAGAACACTGAAGCTTTCTTT.

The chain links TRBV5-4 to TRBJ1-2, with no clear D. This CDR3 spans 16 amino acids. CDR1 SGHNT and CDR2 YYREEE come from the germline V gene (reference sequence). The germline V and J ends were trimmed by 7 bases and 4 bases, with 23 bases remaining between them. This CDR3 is CASLKNLPGKTYGYTF. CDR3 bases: TGTGCCAGCCTGAAGAACTTACCAGGAAAGACCTATGGCTACACCTTC.

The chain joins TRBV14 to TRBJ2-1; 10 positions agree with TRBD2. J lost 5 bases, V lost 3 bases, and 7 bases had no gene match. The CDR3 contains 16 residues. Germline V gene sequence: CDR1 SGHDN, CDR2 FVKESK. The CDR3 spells CASSHSSGRGDNEQFF. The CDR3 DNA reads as TGTGCCAGCAGCCACTCTAGCGGGAGAGGGGACAATGAGCAGTTCTTC.

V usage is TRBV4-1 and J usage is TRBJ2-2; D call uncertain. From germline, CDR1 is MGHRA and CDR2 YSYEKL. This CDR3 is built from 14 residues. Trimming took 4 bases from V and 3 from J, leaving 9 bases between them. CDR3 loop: CASSLRTYTGELFF. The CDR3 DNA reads TGCGCCAGCAGCCTCCGGACCTACACCGGGGAGCTGTTTTTT.

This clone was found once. CDR3 in amino acids: CAWSGGKWYEQYF. CDR3 sequence (DNA): TGTGCCTGGAGCGGGGGCAAGTGGTACGAGCAGTACTTC. The V and J genes are TRBV30 and TRBJ2-7; the D gene could be TRBD1 or TRBD2 (6 bases each). The CDR3 consists of 13 residues. Germline values: CDR1 GTSNPN, CDR2 SVGIG (reference sequence). V dropped 3 bases and J dropped 4 bases, with 13 bases sitting between them.